The next 23 T cell receptor beta chains were all read from a single sample in a study of T cells in tumors after PD-1 blockade. Generated by immunoSEQ multiplex PCR, the TCRdb table keeps only in-frame clones and is missing some. In the table there are approximately 60,000 clones, about 74% of which are singletons. Sample: PBMCs, taken after anti-PD-1 treatment. These receptor sequences come from a human donor with basal cell carcinoma.

This rearrangement joins TRBV15 to TRBJ2-7; TRBD1 agrees at 10 bases. Looked up from germline, CDR1 is LNHNV and CDR2 is YYDKDF (reference sequence). The CDR3 length is 15 residues. Unmatched junction bases numbered 8, after V lost 4 bases and J lost 5 bases. CDR3 DNA: TGTGCCACCAGCACAGAATGGGACAGGGGACACGAGCAGTACTTC. Translating it yields CATSTEWDRGHEQYF. The entire variable domain, with the rest obtained from reference TRBV15 and TRBJ2-7, is as follows: DAMVIQNPRYQVTQFGKPVTLSCSQTLNHNVMYWYQQKSSQAPKLLFHYYDKDFNNEADTPDNFQSRRPNTSFCFLDIRSPGLGDTAMYLCATSTEWDRGHEQYFGPGTRLTVT.

J is TRBJ1-1 and V is TRBV3-1 (or the pseudogene TRBV3-2); D possibly corresponds to TRBD1 (6 bases). The germline V and J ends were trimmed by 3 bases and 5 bases, with 13 bases remaining between them. Germline V lookup: CDR1 LGHDT, CDR2 YNNKEL (reference sequence). The CDR3 loop spans 14 amino acids. CDR3 protein: CASSQPGAGTEAFF. The CDR3 DNA reads TGTGCCAGCAGCCAGCCGGGGGCGGGTACTGAAGCTTTCTTT.

This clone appeared a few times. The gene calls are TRBV14 and TRBJ2-3; TRBD1 matches 11 bases. V lost 1 base to trimming and J lost 3 bases; unmatched junction nucleotides: 0. CDR1 is SGHDN, CDR2 FVKESK, per germline. There are 15 residues in the CDR3. The CDR3 DNA is TGTGCCAGCAGCCAAGGGGACAGGGGGACAGATACGCAGTATTTT. As protein: CASSQGDRGTDTQYF.

This chain joins TRBV29-1 and TRBJ2-2, with 7 nucleotides matching TRBD1. V lost 1 base and J lost 4; bases outside the gene matches: 9. The CDR3 runs 16 residues. Per germline, CDR1 SQVTM and CDR2 ANQGSEA. In DNA, the CDR3 is TGCAGCGTTGAAGGGGACAGAGGAATTTCCACCGGGGAGCTGTTTTTT. It specifies CSVEGDRGISTGELFF.

The gene calls are TRBV19 and TRBJ2-1; D may be TRBD1 or TRBD2 (6 bases each). Looked up from germline, CDR1 is LNHDA and CDR2 is SQIVND (reference sequence). CDR3 length: 14 residues. The CDR3 loop is CATGGPGGYREQFF. The CDR3 nucleotides read TGTGCAACTGGGGGCCCCGGAGGGTATCGTGAGCAGTTCTTC.

The table lists this clone with a few counts. The chain has TRBV7-8 and TRBJ1-5; 10 positions match TRBD1. The V gene end was trimmed by 0 bases and the J gene end by 6 bases; junction bases not matched to a gene: 5. Germline values: CDR1 SGHVS, CDR2 FQNEAQ. CDR3 size: 16 residues. The CDR3 DNA reads as TGTGCCAGCAGCTTAGCGCGACAGGGGGCGGGTCAGCCCCAGCATTTT. Translated: CASSLARQGAGQPQHF.

The chain has TRBV11-2 and TRBJ1-2; the D is unclear. Germline-derived CDR1 and CDR2 are SGHAT and FQNNGV. V lost 5 bases to trimming and J lost 8 bases, with 18 bases between them. CDR3 length: 14 amino acids. CDR3 sequence reads: CASSPLAVSGGYTF. The CDR3 DNA is TGTGCCAGCAGCCCGCTCGCCGTCTCGGGGGGCTACACCTTC.

The V gene is TRBV28, the J gene TRBJ2-5, with a weak D call TRBD1 (5 bases). Trimming pared 8 bases from V and 5 bases from J, leaving 15 bases between. This CDR3 region has 13 residues. Germline CDR1 MDHEN, CDR2 SYDVKM. The chain's CDR3 is CASAAAGFETQYF. CDR3 nucleotides: TGTGCCAGCGCGGCAGCAGGGTTTGAGACCCAGTACTTC.

The rearrangement joins TRBV14 to TRBJ2-2; D tentatively fits TRBD1 or TRBD2 (5 bases each). From germline, CDR1 is SGHDN and CDR2 FVKESK. The CDR3 contains 15 residues. V was clipped by 0 bases and J by 6 bases, with 11 bases between them. The CDR3 DNA reads as TGTGCCAGCAGCCAAGACGCAGGGAGACCCGGGGAGCTGTTTTTT. It specifies CASSQDAGRPGELFF.

The rearrangement joins TRBV9 to TRBJ1-1, with 9 bases identical to TRBD1. The V segment lost 1 base and the J segment 3 bases; nucleotides outside the gene matches: 16. The CDR3 runs 19 residues. Germline V gene sequence: CDR1 SGDLS, CDR2 YYNGEE. CDR3 sequence: CASSVITGTGSAGYTEAFF. CDR3 in DNA: TGTGCCAGCAGCGTAATAACCGGGACAGGGTCTGCTGGGTACACTGAAGCTTTCTTT.

The gene calls are TRBV6-5 and TRBJ2-5; tentatively, D is TRBD1 (6 bases). The germline CDR1 and CDR2 sequences are MNHEY and SVGAGI. Trimming removed 6 bases at V and 4 bases at J, with 18 bases between. This CDR3 is built from 15 residues. CDR3 in DNA: TGTGCCAGCAGCGTACAGGGAATCATGTCAGAGACCCAGTACTTC. Translating gives CASSVQGIMSETQYF.

The V gene is TRBV7-9, the J gene TRBJ2-7; D is possibly TRBD1 (5 bases). The ends were cut back, 4 bases at V and 3 bases at J, with 13 bases in the middle. Per germline, CDR1 SEHNR and CDR2 FQNEAQ (reference sequence). The CDR3 is 14 residues long. The CDR3 nucleotides read TGTGCCAGCAGCTCAAAGGGGCTCGACTACGAGCAGTACTTC. It translates to CASSSKGLDYEQYF.

Regarding this clone: This same CDR3 is encoded by further DNA sequences in the sample. The rearrangement links TRBV10-3 to TRBJ2-1; the D is unclear. The germline V gene has CDR1 ENHRY and CDR2 SYGVKD. Trimming stripped 2 bases from V and 8 bases from J, with 4 bases between. The CDR3 loop spans 11 amino acids. In DNA, the CDR3 is TGTGCCATCAGTGAGCTTTATGAGCAGTTCTTC. It is translated as CAISELYEQFF.

The chain carries TRBV7-9 and TRBJ2-4; TRBD2 matches 8 bases. CDR1 is SEHNR and CDR2 is FQNEAQ in the germline V gene (reference sequence). J was trimmed by 0 bases and V by 2 bases; bases with no gene match: 3. This CDR3 has 16 residues. The CDR3 nucleotides are TGTGCCAGCAGCTTAAGCGGGGGTATAGCCAAAAACATTCAGTACTTC. Translation: CASSLSGGIAKNIQYF.

This clone occurred a few times. The rearrangement uses TRBV7-9 and TRBJ2-7; 8 nucleotides align to TRBD2. Germline V gene lookup returns CDR1 SEHNR and CDR2 FQNEAQ (reference sequence). CDR3 length: 13 amino acids. J was trimmed by 7 bases and V by 1 base; bases with no gene match: 3. CDR3 amino acids: CASSLVAGQEQYF. The CDR3 DNA is TGTGCCAGCAGCTTAGTAGCGGGGCAAGAGCAGTACTTC.

The chain is built from TRBV20-1 and TRBJ1-1; 7 nucleotides align to TRBD1. The CDR3 contains 12 residues. The germline CDR1 and CDR2 sequences are DFQATT and SNEGSKA (reference sequence). Germline trimming cut 3 bases from V and 5 bases from J; bases unmatched to any gene: 3. This chain's CDR3 is CSASQGETEAFF. CDR3 sequence (DNA): TGCAGTGCTAGTCAGGGGGAAACTGAAGCTTTCTTT.

This chain links TRBV21-1 with TRBJ2-7; the table names TRBD2, a call not compared with the DNA. TRBV21-1 is deemed a pseudogene. The CDR3 runs to 16 residues. CDR3 nucleotides: TGTGCCAGCAGCTCAGAGGAGACTAGCGGGGGGTACGAGCAGTACTTC. Amino acid sequence: CASSSEETSGGYEQYF.

V is TRBV5-6 and J is TRBJ2-2; 8 bases are shared with TRBD1. The CDR3 extends over 19 amino acids. V shed 4 bases and J 0 bases; nucleotides not matched to a gene: 14. CDR1 is SGHDT and CDR2 is YYEEEE in the germline V gene. The CDR3 DNA reads TGTGCCAGCAGCCCCGACAGGGGTCGCGGGGTAACGAACACCGGGGAGCTGTTTTTT. This translates into CASSPDRGRGVTNTGELFF.

This clone was found many times. The chain employs TRBV9 and TRBJ2-1; D uncertain. From germline, CDR1 is SGDLS and CDR2 YYNGEE. V dropped 0 bases and J dropped 5 bases, with 6 bases sitting between them. The CDR3 has 13 amino acids. The CDR3 nucleotides read TGTGCCAGCAGCGTAGAGCAGCACAATGAGCAGTTCTTC. Residues: CASSVEQHNEQFF.

The chain has TRBV5-4 and TRBJ2-6, with a possible D match to TRBD1 (5 bases). CDR1 SGHNT and CDR2 YYREEE come from the germline V gene (reference sequence). V gave up 1 base and J gave up 0 bases, with 11 bases separating them. CDR3 size: 17 residues. The CDR3 DNA reads as TGTGCCAGCAGCTTGTGGGGCAGGAGCTCTGGGGCCAACGTCCTGACTTTC. Amino acids: CASSLWGRSSGANVLTF. Supplemented by reference TRBV5-4 and TRBJ2-6, the full variable domain reads ETGVTQSPTHLIKTRGQQVTLRCSSQSGHNTVSWYQQALGQGPQFIFQYYREEENGRGNFPPRFSGLQFPNYSSELNVNALELDDSALYLCASSLWGRSSGANVLTFGAGSRLTVL.

Points on this clone: A read error may produce the germline difference seen at one junction end. The chain uses TRBV7-2 and TRBJ2-1; TRBD2 matches 14 bases. Germline assignment: CDR1 SGHTA and CDR2 FQGNSA. The CDR3 totals 14 residues. In nucleotides, the CDR3 is TGTGCCAGCAGCTTAGATCCGGGACTAGCGGGGGAAGTCTTC. This gives the protein CASSLDPGLAGEVF. Full variable domain (outside the CDR3, taken from reference TRBV7-2 and TRBJ2-1): GAGVSQSPSNKVTEKGKDVELRCDPISGHTALYWYRQSLGQGLEFLIYFQGNSAPDKSGLPSDRFSAERTGGSVSTLTIQRTQQEDSAVYLCASSLDPGLAGEVFGPGTRLTVL.

The chain links TRBV4-2 to TRBJ2-7; 7 bases line up with TRBD2. Germline V gives CDR1 LGHNA, CDR2 YNFKEQ. The length of the CDR3 is 16 residues. V lost 0 bases and J lost 2; bases outside the gene matches: 7. The CDR3: CASSQEGLAETYEQYF. CDR3 nucleotide sequence: TGTGCCAGCAGCCAAGAGGGGCTAGCGGAGACCTACGAGCAGTACTTC.

This chain links TRBV6-5 with TRBJ2-7; 8 bases line up with TRBD1. The J segment lost 5 bases and the V segment lost 7 bases, leaving 7 bases of the junction unmatched. The germline CDR1 and CDR2 sequences are MNHEY and SVGAGI. This CDR3 is built from 13 residues. The CDR3 bases are TGTGCCAGCACCAACAGGGGGGCGGACGAGCAGTACTTC. This sequence encodes CASTNRGADEQYF.